This TCR beta chain was sequenced in a study of T-cell memory formation after mild COVID-19. Study overall: TCR clusters were largely donor specific. Study-wide points: Unconfirmed was the SARS-CoV-2 specificity of second-wave clones that peaked on day 37. Day 15 to 85 contractors were CD4/CD8 balanced; later expanders leaned CD4+.

TCR alpha and TCR beta cDNA libraries with sample barcodes and UMIs came from 5'RACE using constant-segment primers. TCRdb processed the 5' RACE reads anew with MiXCR; each CDR3 protein has one entry. The table includes 100,000 or so distinct CDR3 sequences, more than 9.5% detected once. This clonotype turned up a few times. What it binds is unknown. Germline lookup yields CDR1 LGHNA and CDR2 YSLEER. V lost 10 bases to trimming and J lost 4 bases, with 16 bases between them. This CDR3 comprises 14 residues. The chain has TRBV4-3 and TRBJ1-4; D remains ambiguous. The TCR comes from a young man who had mild COVID-19 (a few samples of this study predate the infection). Cell type and time point are not known. The sample taken for sequencing was PBMCs or a T cell subset sorted from them (not recorded which). The CDR3 here is CATGPLFNNEKLFF. CDR3 coding DNA: TGCGCCACCGGGCCACTTTTCAATAATGAAAAACTGTTTTTT.